This T cell receptor beta chain was recorded in a study of OX40 agonist ivuxolimab in advanced cancers. Study information: Ivuxolimab, an antibody that agonizes OX40 (CD134), was administered to the patients. Eligibility admitted prior anti-PD-1, anti-PD-L1 or anti-CTLA-4 therapy; about 40% had some.

Overall study findings and caveats: With doses of 0.1 to 3.0 mg/kg, CD4+ and CD8+ blood T cells had undergone clonal expansion by week 6.

Profiled with immunoSEQ multiplex PCR; TCRdb holds only in-frame clones, not every one. The data show around 63,000 clones, 70% to 90% seen once. In the case of this clone: The antigen is unknown.

The CDR3 runs to 14 residues. The gene calls are TRBV21-1 and TRBJ1-1. TRBV21-1 is marked as a pseudogene. The receptor was derived from an adult with an advanced solid tumor such as melanoma, head and neck, liver or kidney cancer. Sequencing used CD4+ or CD8+ T cells sorted from blood, obtained in a trial of the OX40 agonist ivuxolimab. CDR3 bases: TGTGCCAGCAGCTTAAACTCAGAGTCTTGTGAAGCTTTCTTT. Protein sequence: CASSLNSESCEAFF.